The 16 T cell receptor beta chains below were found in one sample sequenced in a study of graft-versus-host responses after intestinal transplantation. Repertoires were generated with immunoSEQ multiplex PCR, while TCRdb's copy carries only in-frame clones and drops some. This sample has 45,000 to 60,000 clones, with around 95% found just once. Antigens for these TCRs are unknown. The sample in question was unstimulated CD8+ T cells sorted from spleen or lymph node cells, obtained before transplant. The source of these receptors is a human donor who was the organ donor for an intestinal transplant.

The CDR3 region has the DNA TGTGCCAGCTCAATGGGACAGCCCTACGAGCAGTACTTC. It translates to CASSMGQPYEQYF. This sequence joins TRBV27 and TRBJ2-7; 7 bases align to TRBD1. Per germline, CDR1 MNHEY and CDR2 SMNVEV (reference sequence). The junction had 6 bases not matched to a gene; V was cut back by 8 bases and J by 2 bases. CDR3 length equals 13 residues.

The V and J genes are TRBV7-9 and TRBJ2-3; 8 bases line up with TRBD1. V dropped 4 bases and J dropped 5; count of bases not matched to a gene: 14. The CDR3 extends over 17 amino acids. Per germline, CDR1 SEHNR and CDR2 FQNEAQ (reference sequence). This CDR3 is CASSSDRGRGRRDTQYF. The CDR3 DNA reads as TGTGCCAGCAGCTCCGACCGGGGCAGGGGGCGACGAGATACGCAGTATTTT.

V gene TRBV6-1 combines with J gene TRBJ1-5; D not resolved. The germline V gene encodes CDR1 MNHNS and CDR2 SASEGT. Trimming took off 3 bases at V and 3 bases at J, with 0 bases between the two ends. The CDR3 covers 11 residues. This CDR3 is CASSDNQPQHF. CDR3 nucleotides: TGTGCCAGCAGTGACAATCAGCCCCAGCATTTT.

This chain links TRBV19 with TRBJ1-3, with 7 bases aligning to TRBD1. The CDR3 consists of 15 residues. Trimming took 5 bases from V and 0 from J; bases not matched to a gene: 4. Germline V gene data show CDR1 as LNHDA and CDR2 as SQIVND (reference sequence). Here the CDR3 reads CASSQGTVSGNTIYF. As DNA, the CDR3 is TGTGCCAGTAGTCAGGGGACAGTCTCTGGAAACACCATATATTTT.

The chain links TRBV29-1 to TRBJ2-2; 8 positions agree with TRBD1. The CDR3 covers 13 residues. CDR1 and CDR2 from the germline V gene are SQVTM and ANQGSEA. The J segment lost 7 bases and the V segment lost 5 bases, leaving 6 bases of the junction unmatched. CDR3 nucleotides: TGCAGCGTTTCGACAGGGGCGGGCGGGGAGCTGTTTTTT. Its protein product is CSVSTGAGGELFF.

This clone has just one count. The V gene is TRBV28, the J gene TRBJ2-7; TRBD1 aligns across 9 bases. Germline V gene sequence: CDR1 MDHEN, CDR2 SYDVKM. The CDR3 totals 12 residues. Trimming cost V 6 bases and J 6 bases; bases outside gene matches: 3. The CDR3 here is CASRLTGGEQYF. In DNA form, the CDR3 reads TGTGCCAGCAGACTGACAGGGGGCGAGCAGTACTTC.

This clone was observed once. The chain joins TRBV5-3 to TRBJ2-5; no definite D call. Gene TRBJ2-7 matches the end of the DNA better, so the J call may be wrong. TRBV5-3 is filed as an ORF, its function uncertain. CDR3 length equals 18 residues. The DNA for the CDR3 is TGTGCCAGAGGGCCTCTAATGGCCTGGCAACATTCCTCCTACGAGCAGTACTTC. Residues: CARGPLMAWQHSSYEQYF.

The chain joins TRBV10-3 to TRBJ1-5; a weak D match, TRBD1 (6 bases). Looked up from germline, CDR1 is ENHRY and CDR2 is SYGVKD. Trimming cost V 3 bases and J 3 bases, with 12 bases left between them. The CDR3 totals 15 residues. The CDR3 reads CAISDKGGSNQPQHF. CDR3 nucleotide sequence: TGTGCCATCAGTGATAAAGGGGGTTCCAATCAGCCCCAGCATTTT.

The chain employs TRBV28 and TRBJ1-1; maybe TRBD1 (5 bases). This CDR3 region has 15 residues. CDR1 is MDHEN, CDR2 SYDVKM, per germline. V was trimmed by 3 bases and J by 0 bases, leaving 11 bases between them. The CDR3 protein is CASSFFGAVNTEAFF. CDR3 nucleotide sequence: TGTGCCAGCAGTTTTTTCGGGGCTGTGAACACTGAAGCTTTCTTT.

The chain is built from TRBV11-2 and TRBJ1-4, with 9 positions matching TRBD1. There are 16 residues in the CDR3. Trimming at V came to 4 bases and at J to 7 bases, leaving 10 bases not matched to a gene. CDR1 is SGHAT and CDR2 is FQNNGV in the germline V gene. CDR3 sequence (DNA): TGTGCCAGCAGCTCGTGGACAGGGGCTGACGGTGAAAAACTGTTTTTT. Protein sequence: CASSSWTGADGEKLFF.

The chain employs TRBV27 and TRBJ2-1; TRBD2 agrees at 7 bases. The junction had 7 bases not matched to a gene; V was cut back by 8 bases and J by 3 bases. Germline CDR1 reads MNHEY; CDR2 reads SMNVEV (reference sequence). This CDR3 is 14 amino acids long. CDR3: CASGPSGLYNEQFF. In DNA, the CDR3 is TGTGCCAGCGGTCCTAGCGGACTCTACAATGAGCAGTTCTTC.

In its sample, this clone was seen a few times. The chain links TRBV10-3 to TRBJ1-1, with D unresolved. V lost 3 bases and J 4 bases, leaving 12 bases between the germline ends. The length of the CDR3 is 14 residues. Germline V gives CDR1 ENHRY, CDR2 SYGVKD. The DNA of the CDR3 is TGTGCCATCAGTGAAAGTATAGTCGGCACTGAAGCTTTCTTT. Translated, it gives CAISESIVGTEAFF.

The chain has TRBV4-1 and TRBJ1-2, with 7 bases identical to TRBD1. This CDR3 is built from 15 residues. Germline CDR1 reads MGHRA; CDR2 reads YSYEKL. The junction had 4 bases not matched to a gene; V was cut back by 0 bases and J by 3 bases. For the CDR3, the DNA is TGCGCCAGCAGCCAAGAGACAGGGTTCGACTATGGCTACACCTTC. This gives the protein CASSQETGFDYGYTF.

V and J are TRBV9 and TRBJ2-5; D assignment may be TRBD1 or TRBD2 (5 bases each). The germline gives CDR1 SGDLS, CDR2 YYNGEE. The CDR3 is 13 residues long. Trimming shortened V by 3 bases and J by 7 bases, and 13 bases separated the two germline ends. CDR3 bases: TGTGCCAGCAGCGCCAGGGAAGAGGGGACCCAGTACTTC. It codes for CASSAREEGTQYF.

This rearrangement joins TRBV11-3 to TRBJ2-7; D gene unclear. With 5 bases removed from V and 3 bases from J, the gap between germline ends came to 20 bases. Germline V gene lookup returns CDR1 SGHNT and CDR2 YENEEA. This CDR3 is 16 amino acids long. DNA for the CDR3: TGTGCCAGCAGCCCCCTCCAACTGGAGATGAACTACGAGCAGTACTTC. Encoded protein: CASSPLQLEMNYEQYF. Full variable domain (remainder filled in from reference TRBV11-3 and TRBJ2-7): EAGVVQSPRYKIIEKKQPVAFWCNPISGHNTLYWYLQNLGQGPELLIRYENEEAVDDSQLPKDRFSAERLKGVDSTLKIQPAELGDSAVYLCASSPLQLEMNYEQYFGPGTRLTVT.

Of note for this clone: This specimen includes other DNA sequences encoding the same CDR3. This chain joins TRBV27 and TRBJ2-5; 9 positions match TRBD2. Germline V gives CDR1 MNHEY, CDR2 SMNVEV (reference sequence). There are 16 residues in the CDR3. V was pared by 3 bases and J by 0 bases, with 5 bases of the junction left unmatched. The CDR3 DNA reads TGTGCCAGCAGTTTGCTAGCGGGGATGGACCAAGAGACCCAGTACTTC. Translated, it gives CASSLLAGMDQETQYF.